Sequencing of this T cell receptor beta chain was carried out in a study of cytomegalovirus exposure and HLA in healthy donors. The CDR3 sequence is 14 residues long. J gave up 8 bases and V 6 bases, and 7 bases lay outside the gene matches. Germline-derived CDR1 and CDR2 are WSHSY and SAAADI. Primers for the PCR totalled 60 Vbeta and 13 Jbeta. Assay: immunoSEQ multiplex PCR; the TCRdb copy retains only in-frame clones and omits some. This repertoire shows some 160,000 clones, approximately 77% found once; its top ten account for more than 2%. This receptor was taken from a man aged 50 to 60 in good health and CMV-seropositive. The chain couples TRBV10-2 to TRBJ1-4, with 9 bases that match TRBD1. The sample was PBMCs. This CDR3 reads CASSFPGQGEKLFF. The CDR3 DNA reads as TGCGCCAGCAGCTTCCCGGGACAGGGCGAAAAACTGTTTTTT.